This TCR beta chain was captured in a study of blood T cells in healthy people across ages. This clonotype showed up just a few times. The target antigen is unknown. Its ends do not fully match the called genes, so a read error is possible. Study results and limitations: Higher diversity, along with more naive CD4+ cells, distinguished long-lived donors from aged donors.

The use of a sample-barcoded 5' primer and a J-beta primer mix characterized a second PCR of roughly 7 to 11 cycles. TCRdb itself ran the 5' RACE reads through MiXCR, one entry per CDR3 protein. The repertoire holds 1.5 million to 2 million distinct CDR3 sequences, with over 25% as singletons. The CDR3 length is 15 residues. The V gene's germline CDR1 is LGHNA and CDR2 YSLEER. Sample: blood. The source of this sequence is a woman younger than 45 in good health. The chain couples TRBV4-3 to TRBJ2-7; the match to TRBD1 covers 10 bases. The CDR3 reads CASGQDWDRGYEQYF. The CDR3 DNA reads TGCGCCAGCGGCCAAGATTGGGACAGGGGCTACGAGCAGTACTTC.